This T cell receptor (beta chain) was captured in a study of T-cell reconstitution after alpha-beta-depleted transplantation in children. The authors prepared the TCRbeta library with unique molecular identifiers. MiXCR, run by TCRdb on the PCR reads, gives a single entry per CDR3 protein. The sample records 150,000 to 200,000 distinct CDR3 sequences, approximately 6.8% being singletons. This clonotype was detected many times. This clonotype originated in a human donor who donated a stem cell graft to a child with Wiskott-Aldrich syndrome. Specimen: PBMCs from the stem cell graft donor, collected from the stem cell graft.

This CDR3 reads CASGPGGFNYGYTF. The CDR3 DNA reads as TGTGCCAGCGGACCAGGGGGCTTTAACTATGGCTACACCTTC. The rearrangement joins TRBV7-2 to TRBJ1-2; 8 nucleotides match TRBD1. The germline V gene has CDR1 SGHTA and CDR2 FQGNSA. The V segment lost 8 bases and the J segment 1 base; nucleotides outside the gene matches: 6. The CDR3 covers 14 residues.